This is a list of T cell receptor beta chains from one sample in a study of beta chain features in type 1 diabetes. Sequenced by immunoSEQ multiplex PCR; TCRdb stores in-frame clones only, minus some. The repertoire holds under 150,000 clones, with 48% as singletons. Sequencing used Tregs from blood. These receptors all stem from a young man in good health. CDR3s include the opening cysteine and the closing phenylalanine or tryptophan. The D gene is left open where the match is weak. Size values are once, few and many counts, or a class for expanded clones, and some rows have none.

>-|TRBV9|TRBD2|TRBJ2-3
TGTGCCAGCAGCCCGGGGGGGGGCGAGAACACAGATACGCAGTATTTT
CASSPGGGENTDTQYF
>once|TRBV25-1|-|TRBJ2-2
TGTGCCAGCAGGGGCCGGGAGTCGGGGACCGGGGAGCTGTTTTTT
CASRGRESGTGELFF
>few|TRBV28|-|TRBJ1-5
TGTGCCAGCCAGGCAGAGTCCCAGCATTTT
CASQAESQHF
>-|TRBV9|-|TRBJ2-7
TGTGCCAGCAGCGCGACAGGGACTTCCTACGAGCAGTACTTC
CASSATGTSYEQYF
>few|TRBV7-8|-|TRBJ1-1
TGTGCCAGCAGGGCAGGGTTCACTGAAGCTTTCTTT
CASRAGFTEAFF
>-|TRBV6-5|-|TRBJ2-2
TGTGCCAGCTATAGATCGAACACCGGGGAGCTGTTTTTT
CASYRSNTGELFF
>few|TRBV15|TRBD1|TRBJ1-5
TGTGCCACCAGCACCCCCCGGACAGGGCATAGGGGGATTGGTGGCCCCCAGCATTTT
CATSTPRTGHRGIGGPQHF
>few|TRBV7-6|-|TRBJ2-7
TGTGCCAGCAGCTTATATTCCTACGAGCAGTACTTC
CASSLYSYEQYF
>-|TRBV5-6|TRBD1|TRBJ1-2
TGTGCCAGCAGCCGATACATTGGGGACAGGGGAAATGGCTACACCTTC
CASSRYIGDRGNGYTF
>-|TRBV5-1|-|TRBJ1-1
TGCGCCAGCAGCTTGTTCGGGAACACTGAAGCTTTCTTT
CASSLFGNTEAFF
>-|TRBV7-3|TRBD2|TRBJ2-5
TGTGCCAGCAGCTTAACGGCTAGCGGCCAAGAGACCCAGTACTTC
CASSLTASGQETQYF
>-|TRBV29-1|-|TRBJ2-5
TGCAGCGTTGATCTACGTCGCGGGGAGACCCAGTACTTC
CSVDLRRGETQYF
>few|TRBV11-1|-|TRBJ2-5
TGTGCCAGCAGCTTATGGGCTAGCGCCCTCCAAGAGACCCAGTACTTC
CASSLWASALQETQYF
>-|TRBV14|TRBD1|TRBJ1-2
TGTGCCTCACACCCGACAGGGTCTGATGGCTACACCTTC
CASHPTGSDGYTF
>-|TRBV19|TRBD1|TRBJ1-2
TGTGCCAGTAGTAGAACGTCGACAGGGACCAACTATGGCTACACCTTC
CASSRTSTGTNYGYTF
>few|TRBV4-3|TRBD1|TRBJ1-2
TGCGCCAGCAGCCAAGTACTTCAGGGGGTCTATGGCTACACCTTC
CASSQVLQGVYGYTF
>few|TRBV19|TRBD2|TRBJ2-1
TGTGCCAGTTCCGGCGGGAGTGGGGATGAGCAGTTCTTC
CASSGGSGDEQFF
>-|TRBV27|-|TRBJ1-4
TGTGCCAGCAGTTTCGATCCGGGCAGGGCGTATGAAAAACTGTTTTTT
CASSFDPGRAYEKLFF
>-|TRBV7-2|-|TRBJ1-3
TGTGCCAGCAGCTTAAACAGGCCCGTCTCTGGAAACACCATATATTTT
CASSLNRPVSGNTIYF
>-|TRBV11-3|TRBD1|TRBJ2-3
TGTGCCAGCTCGAGGGACAGGGACGATACGCAGTATTTT
CASSRDRDDTQYF